This TCR beta chain was sequenced in a study of T cells in Graves' hyperthyroidism and ophthalmopathy. Study outcomes and limitations: Most thyroid-expanded clonotypes above 0.001 were also found in blood.

V shed 3 bases and J shed 7 bases, with 25 bases lying between them. CDR3 length: 18 amino acids. Per germline, CDR1 LNHDA and CDR2 SQIVND (reference sequence). Patients aged 18 to 65 had newly diagnosed hyperthyroidism of under 2 months' duration. This clonotype was detected ten times or more. Its antigen is as yet unknown. RNA transcripts gave rise to amplified TCR beta CDR3 regions. The HTBI primer set was used in a first-round RT-PCR of the TCR CDR3. MiXCR, applied by TCRdb to the multiplex PCR reads, yields one record per CDR3 protein. The data contain a few hundred thousand distinct CDR3 sequences, approximately 13% of them singletons.

The chain has TRBV19 and TRBJ1-5; D is ambiguous. This clonotype was sampled from a woman in her 30s with Graves' hyperthyroidism that later progressed to Graves' ophthalmopathy. Sequencing used blood. The CDR3 loop reads CASSIPPGRGLKGQPQHF. The CDR3 nucleotides are TGTGCCAGTAGTATCCCCCCCGGACGAGGGCTGAAAGGCCAGCCCCAGCATTTT.